This TCR beta chain is from a study of STAT3 mutations in large granular lymphocyte leukemia (dated by TCRdb to about 2019). A note on the overall study: Roughly half of the T-LGLL patients who were sequenced longitudinally carried canonical activating STAT3 mutations. One or more immunosuppressive therapy regimens were given to more than half of T-LGLL patients, and hematologic response was seen in 40% to 50% of the treated patients. Serial deep sequencing of TCRbeta CDR3 and STAT3 was performed in patients with T-cell large granular lymphocyte leukemia to reconstruct clonal hierarchy and dynamics. Eighteen representative T-LGLL cases were selected from an initial cohort of approximately 200 LGL patients for longitudinal TCRbeta and STAT3 sequencing. As controls within the study, a couple of patients with natural killer LGL leukemia were also sequenced longitudinally. For each patient, sequencing was performed at an average of 4 time points, with a range of 2 to 8 samplings.

The germline V gene encodes CDR1 ENHRY and CDR2 SYGVKD. Reading from cysteine to phenylalanine, the CDR3 counts 16 amino acids. The DNA shown is the 48-base CDR3, in frame from base 1. V is clipped by 0 bases and J by 6 bases, and the sequence between their germline boundaries is 15 bases long. DNA was extracted from blood mononuclear cells, and the same DNA was used for both TCR and STAT3 sequencing. Results the study describes overall, beyond this receptor: Several patients had a dominant TCR clone burden greater than the STAT3 mutant burden, which suggests that the STAT3 mutation arose secondarily within a clone that had already expanded. Because no samples were available when a clone first appeared, clonal expansion was inferred from samplings taken at other points. At least one immunodominant TCRbeta clonotype was identified in every T-LGLL patient, and multiple immunodominant subclonotypes were identified in about half of the T-LGLL patients. TCR clonotype switching after therapy was observed in about 30% of the 18 patients, and all newly emerging clones were found to be STAT3 wild type. Because codominant clonotypes persisted in some patients, a small but highly pathogenic clone may have been missed. The linking of therapy response to changes in TCR clonal burden was complicated by variable intervals between samplings and differing treatment regimens.

TCRbeta libraries were sequenced on an Illumina MiSeq, averaging roughly 40,000 productive templates per sample. Multiplex PCR amplification was used to generate TCRbeta CDR3 libraries with the immunoSEQ assay. Under the source paper's analysis protocol: Repertoire diversity was computed as previously defined, with values near 0 indicating extremely monoclonal samples. Sourced from immuneACCESS, this table was stored by TCRdb with only in-frame sequences that have V and J called. A share of the clones is absent; for the studies checked, an unresolved V gene accounts for under half, and the remainder has no known explanation. V and J calls and clone size are those listed in that table; D and trimming were worked out from the DNA. In this sample the table shows about 5,700 clones, around 74% of which occur a single time. The ten largest clones represent 84% of the sample. As concerns this clone: Its antigen has not been determined. The sample holds no much larger clone one base away, and base qualities are not on file.

Sequenced input: peripheral blood mononuclear cells. Rearrangement joined TRBV10-3 to TRBJ2-1; the D gene assignment is perhaps TRBD1 or TRBD2, with each matching 5 bases. The origin of this receptor is a man between 40 and 49 years old with T-cell large granular lymphocyte leukemia. Some clones in this sample may be carry-over from other donors' samples. The age is the age at diagnosis. The nucleotides are TGTGCCATCAGTGAGTCGAGGGAAGGGGCGCGCAATGAGCAGTTCTTC. The translation is CAISESREGARNEQFF.